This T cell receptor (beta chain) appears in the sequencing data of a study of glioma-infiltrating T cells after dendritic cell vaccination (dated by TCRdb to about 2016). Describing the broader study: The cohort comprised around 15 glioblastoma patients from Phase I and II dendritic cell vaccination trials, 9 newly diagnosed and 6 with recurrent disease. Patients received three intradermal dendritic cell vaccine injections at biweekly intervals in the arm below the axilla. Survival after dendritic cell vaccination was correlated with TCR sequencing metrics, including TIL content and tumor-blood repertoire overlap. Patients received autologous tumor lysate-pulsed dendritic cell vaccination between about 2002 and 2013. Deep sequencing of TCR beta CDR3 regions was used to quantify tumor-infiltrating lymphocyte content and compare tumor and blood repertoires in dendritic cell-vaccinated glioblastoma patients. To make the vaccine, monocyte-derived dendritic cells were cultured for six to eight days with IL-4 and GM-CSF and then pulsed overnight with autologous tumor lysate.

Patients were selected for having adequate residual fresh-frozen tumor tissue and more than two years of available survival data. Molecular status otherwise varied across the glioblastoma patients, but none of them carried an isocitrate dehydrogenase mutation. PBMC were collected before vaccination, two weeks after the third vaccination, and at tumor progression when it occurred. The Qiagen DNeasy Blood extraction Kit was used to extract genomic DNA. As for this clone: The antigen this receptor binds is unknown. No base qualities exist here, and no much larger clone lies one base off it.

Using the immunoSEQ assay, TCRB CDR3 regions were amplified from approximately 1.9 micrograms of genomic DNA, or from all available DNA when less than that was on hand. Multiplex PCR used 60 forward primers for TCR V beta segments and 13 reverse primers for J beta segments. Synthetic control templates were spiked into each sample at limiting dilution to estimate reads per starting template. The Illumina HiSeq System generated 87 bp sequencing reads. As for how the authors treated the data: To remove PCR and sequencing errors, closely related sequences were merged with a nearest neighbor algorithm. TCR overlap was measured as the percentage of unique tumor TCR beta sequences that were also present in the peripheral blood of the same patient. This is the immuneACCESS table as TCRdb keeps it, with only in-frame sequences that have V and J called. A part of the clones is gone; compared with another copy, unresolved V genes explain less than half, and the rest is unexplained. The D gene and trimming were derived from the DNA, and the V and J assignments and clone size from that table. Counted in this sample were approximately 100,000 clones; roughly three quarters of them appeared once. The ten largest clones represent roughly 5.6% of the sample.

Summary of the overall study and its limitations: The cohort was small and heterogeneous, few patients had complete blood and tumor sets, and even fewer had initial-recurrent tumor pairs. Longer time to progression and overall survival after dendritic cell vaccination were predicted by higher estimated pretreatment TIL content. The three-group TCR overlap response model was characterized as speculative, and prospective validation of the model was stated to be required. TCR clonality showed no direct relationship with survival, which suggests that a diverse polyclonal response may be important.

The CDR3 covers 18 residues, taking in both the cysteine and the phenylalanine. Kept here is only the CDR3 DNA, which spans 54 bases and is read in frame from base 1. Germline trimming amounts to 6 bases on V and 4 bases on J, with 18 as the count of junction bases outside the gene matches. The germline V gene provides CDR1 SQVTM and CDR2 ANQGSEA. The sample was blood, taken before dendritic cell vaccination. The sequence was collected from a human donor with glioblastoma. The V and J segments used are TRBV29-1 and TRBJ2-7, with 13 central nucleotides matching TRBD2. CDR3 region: CSVRGGPTSGGALYEQYF. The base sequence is TGCAGCGTAAGGGGGGGGCCTACTAGCGGGGGGGCCCTTTACGAGCAGTACTTC.